The T cell receptor (beta chain) described here comes from a study of blood T cell repertoires in COVID-19. About the study: Collection of acute and convalescent COVID-19 samples took place in the United States, Italy and Spain. PBMCs, B-cell-depleted T cells, or T cells provided the cDNA or gDNA that made up the material.

The V gene's germline CDR1 is LNHDA and CDR2 SQIVND (reference sequence). Trimming removed 0 bases from V and 0 bases from J; junction bases left unmatched: 8. The CDR3 covers 18 residues. This clone was seen just once. Authors' analysis steps: Amplification from reference gene primers served as the basis for estimated nucleated cell counts. Repertoires were generated with immunoSEQ multiplex PCR, while TCRdb's copy carries only in-frame clones and drops some. V and J calls plus clone size are reproduced from that table; the DNA served to infer D and trimming. The data show 300,000 or so clones, approximately 88% seen once.

The gene calls are TRBV19 and TRBJ2-1, with 7 positions matching TRBD2. The TCR comes from a man aged 18 to 29 who had recovered from COVID-19. Sequenced material: peripheral blood. In DNA, the CDR3 is TGTGCCAGTAGTATAGAAGCCCCTAGCGGTAGCTCCTACAATGAGCAGTTCTTC. Translated: CASSIEAPSGSSYNEQFF.